These T cell receptor beta chains were read from a single sample in a study of T cell responses to AZD1222 COVID-19 vaccine. TCRdb keeps only in-frame clones here, not all; method: immunoSEQ multiplex PCR. Of roughly 62,000 clones listed, roughly 70% were seen once; the top ten hold around an eighth. This specimen was peripheral blood, taken on day 0 of AZD1222 vaccination. These receptors were collected from an adult in good health. CDR3s include the opening cysteine and the closing phenylalanine or tryptophan. The order of the fields is J gene, V gene, CDR3 length, CDR3 protein.

TRBJ2-3 | TRBV13 | 13 | CASSPPMERTQYF
TRBJ1-3 | TRBV10-3 | 11 | CAIDSGNTIYF
TRBJ2-3 | TRBV11-2 | 15 | CASSVWGGDTDTQYF
TRBJ1-2 | TRBV19 | 14 | CASRLSGSNYGYTF
TRBJ2-2 | TRBV3-1/TRBV3-2 | 14 | CASSLPSDTGELFF
TRBJ1-2 | TRBV3-1/TRBV3-2 | 17 | CASSRIGTGYTYGRFSF
TRBJ1-5 | TRBV6-2/TRBV6-3 | 13 | CASSWNSNQPQHF
TRBJ1-3 | TRBV9 | 15 | CASSVGELSGNTIYF
TRBJ1-4 | TRBV6-5 | 15 | CASRLAGIPNEKLFF
TRBJ1-1 | TRBV27 | 14 | CASSSLGLAAEAFF
TRBJ2-2 | TRBV7-8 | 14 | CASSTRQGSGELFF
TRBJ1-3 | TRBV4-1 | 15 | CASSLRTGPGNTIYF
TRBJ2-7 | TRBV7-2 | 13 | CASSSRDNYEQYF
TRBJ2-2 | TRBV2 | 14 | CASIPTANTGELFF
TRBJ2-7 | TRBV4-3 | 13 | CASSQDRGYEQYF
TRBJ1-2 | TRBV19 | 17 | CASSQSEDRARVYGYTF
TRBJ1-2 | TRBV5-6 | 15 | CASSLEGRTGRIRTF
TRBJ1-2 | TRBV29-1 | 12 | CSVRQSSYGYTF
TRBJ1-1 | TRBV6-2/TRBV6-3 | 12 | CASSLSGSEAFF
TRBJ1-5 | TRBV15 | 15 | CATSSLGQLNQPQHF
TRBJ1-4 | TRBV4-1 | 16 | CASSQGGHATNEKLFF
TRBJ1-4 | TRBV9 | 13 | CASSVVIGEKLFF
TRBJ2-2 | TRBV11-3 | 16 | CASSSPSGKETGELFF
TRBJ2-5 | TRBV27 | 15 | CASSHAGTVQETQYF